Described below is a single T cell receptor (beta chain) sequence and its context. In the original workflow: Cell counts per sample came from amplifying reference gene primers. Profiling relied on immunoSEQ multiplex PCR, and the TCRdb table lists in-frame clones only, not all of them. D and trimming were read from the DNA, whereas the V and J calls and clone size are those reported in that table. The sample has 130,000 to 150,000 clones; approximately 80% are singletons. CDR3 length: 16 residues. Germline trimming cut 3 bases from V and 3 bases from J; bases unmatched to any gene: 9. Germline CDR1 KGHSH, CDR2 LQKENI. The data originate from a study of blood T cell repertoires in COVID-19. Study-level background: Samples taken during acute and convalescent COVID-19 were collected in the United States, Italy and Spain. Sample material is recorded as cDNA or gDNA derived from T cells, B-cell-depleted T cells, or PBMCs.

Sample: peripheral blood. V usage is TRBV18 and J usage is TRBJ1-1, with TRBD1 matching over 8 bases. This TCR came from a woman aged 35 to 49 with active or convalescent COVID-19. CDR3 in amino acids: CASSPQRQGTYTEAFF. The CDR3 nucleotides read TGTGCCAGCTCACCTCAAAGACAGGGGACTTACACTGAAGCTTTCTTT.